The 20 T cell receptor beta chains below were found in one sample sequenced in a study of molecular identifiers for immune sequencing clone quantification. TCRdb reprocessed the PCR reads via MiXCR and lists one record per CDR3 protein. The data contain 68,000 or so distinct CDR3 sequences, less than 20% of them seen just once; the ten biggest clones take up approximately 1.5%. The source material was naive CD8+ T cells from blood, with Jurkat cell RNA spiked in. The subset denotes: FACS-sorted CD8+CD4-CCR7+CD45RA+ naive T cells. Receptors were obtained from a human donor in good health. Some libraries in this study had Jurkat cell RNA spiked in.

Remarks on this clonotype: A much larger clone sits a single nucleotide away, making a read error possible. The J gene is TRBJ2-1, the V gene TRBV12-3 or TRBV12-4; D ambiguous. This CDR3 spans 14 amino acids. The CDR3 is CASSLYSSYNGQFF. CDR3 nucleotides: TGTGCCAGCAGTTTATATAGCTCCTACAATGGGCAGTTCTTC.

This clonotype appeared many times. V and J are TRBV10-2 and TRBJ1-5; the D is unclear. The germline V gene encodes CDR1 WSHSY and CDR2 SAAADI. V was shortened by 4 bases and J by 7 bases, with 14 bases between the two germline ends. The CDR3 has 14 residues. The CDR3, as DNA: TGCGCCAGCAGTGTAGGAGGGTTGGGGCAGCCCCAGCATTTT. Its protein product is CASSVGGLGQPQHF.

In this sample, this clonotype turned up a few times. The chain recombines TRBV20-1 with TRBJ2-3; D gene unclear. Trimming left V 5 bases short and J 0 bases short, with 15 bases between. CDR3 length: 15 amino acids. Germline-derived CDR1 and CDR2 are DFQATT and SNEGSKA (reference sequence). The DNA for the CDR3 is TGCAGTGCTCCGGGTTGGGGTGGGAGCACAGATACGCAGTATTTT. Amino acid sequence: CSAPGWGGSTDTQYF.

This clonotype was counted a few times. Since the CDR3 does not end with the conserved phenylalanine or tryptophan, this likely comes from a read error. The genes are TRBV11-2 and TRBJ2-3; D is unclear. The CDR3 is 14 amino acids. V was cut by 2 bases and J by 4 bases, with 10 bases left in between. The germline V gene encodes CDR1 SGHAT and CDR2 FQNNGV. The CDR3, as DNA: TGTGCCAGCAGCTTAAGGTCTTTTTCAGATACGCAGTATCTT. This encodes CASSLRSFSDTQYL.

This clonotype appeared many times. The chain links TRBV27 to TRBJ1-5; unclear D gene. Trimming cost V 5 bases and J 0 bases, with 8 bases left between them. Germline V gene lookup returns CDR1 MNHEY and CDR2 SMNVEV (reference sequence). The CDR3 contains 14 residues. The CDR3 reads CASSRYGSNQPQHF. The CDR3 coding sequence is TGTGCCAGCAGTCGATATGGTAGCAATCAGCCCCAGCATTTT.

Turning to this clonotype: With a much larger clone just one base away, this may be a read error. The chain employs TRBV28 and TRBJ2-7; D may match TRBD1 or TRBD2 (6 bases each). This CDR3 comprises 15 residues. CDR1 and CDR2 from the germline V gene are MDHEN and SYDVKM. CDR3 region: CASSSRQDYTYGQYF. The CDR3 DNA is TGTGCCAGCAGTTCTCGACAGGACTACACCTACGGGCAGTACTTC. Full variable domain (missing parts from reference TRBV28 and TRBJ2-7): DVKVTQSSRYLVKRTGEKVFLECVQDMDHENMFWYRQDPGLGLRLIYFSYDVKMKEKGDIPEGYSVSREKKERFSLILESASTNQTSMYLCASSSRQDYTYGQYFGPGTRLTVT.

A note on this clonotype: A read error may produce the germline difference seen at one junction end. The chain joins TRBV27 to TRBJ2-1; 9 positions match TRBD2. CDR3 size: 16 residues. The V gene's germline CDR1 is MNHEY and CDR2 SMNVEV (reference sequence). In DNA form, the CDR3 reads TGTGCCAGCAGTCCACTAGCGGGTGACGGATACAATGTGCAGTTCTTC. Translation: CASSPLAGDGYNVQFF.

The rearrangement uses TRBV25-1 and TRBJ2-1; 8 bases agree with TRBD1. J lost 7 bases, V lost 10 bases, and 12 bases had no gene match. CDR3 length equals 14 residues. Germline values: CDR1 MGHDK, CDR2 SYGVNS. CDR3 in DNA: TGTGCCACCCCGGGACAGGTGATTTTAAATGAGCAGTTCTTC. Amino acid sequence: CATPGQVILNEQFF.

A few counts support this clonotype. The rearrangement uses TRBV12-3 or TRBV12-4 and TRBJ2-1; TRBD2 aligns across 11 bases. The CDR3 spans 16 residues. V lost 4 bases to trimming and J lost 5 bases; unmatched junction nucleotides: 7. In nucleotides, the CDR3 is TGTGCCAGCAGTTACATAGCGGGAGGGCCAAACAATGAGCAGTTCTTC. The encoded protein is CASSYIAGGPNNEQFF.

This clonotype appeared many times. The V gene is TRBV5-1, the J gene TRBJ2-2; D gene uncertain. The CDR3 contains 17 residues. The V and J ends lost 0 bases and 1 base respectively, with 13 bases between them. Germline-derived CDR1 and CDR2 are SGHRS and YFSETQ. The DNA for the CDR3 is TGCGCCAGCAGCTTGGGGGTCACTGCCGAGAACACCGGGGAGCTGTTTTTT. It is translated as CASSLGVTAENTGELFF.

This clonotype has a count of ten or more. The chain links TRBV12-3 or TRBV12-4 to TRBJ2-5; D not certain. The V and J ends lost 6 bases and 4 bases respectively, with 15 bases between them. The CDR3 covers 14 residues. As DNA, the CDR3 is TGTGCCAGCAGGGCTGAGGACGCTCGAGAGACCCAGTACTTC. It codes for CASRAEDARETQYF.

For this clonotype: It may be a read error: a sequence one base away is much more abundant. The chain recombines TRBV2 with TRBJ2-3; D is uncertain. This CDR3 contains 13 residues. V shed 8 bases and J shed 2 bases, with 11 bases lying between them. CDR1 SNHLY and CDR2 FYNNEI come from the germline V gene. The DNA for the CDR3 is TGTGCCAGCCTCGCTGAAAACACAGATACGCAGTATTTT. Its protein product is CASLAENTDTQYF.

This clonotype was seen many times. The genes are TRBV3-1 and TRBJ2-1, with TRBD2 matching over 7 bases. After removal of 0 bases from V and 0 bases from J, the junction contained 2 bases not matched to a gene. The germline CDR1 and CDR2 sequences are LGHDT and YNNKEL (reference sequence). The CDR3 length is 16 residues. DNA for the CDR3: TGTGCCAGCAGCCAAGATCTAGCGGCCTCCTACAATGAGCAGTTCTTC. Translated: CASSQDLAASYNEQFF.

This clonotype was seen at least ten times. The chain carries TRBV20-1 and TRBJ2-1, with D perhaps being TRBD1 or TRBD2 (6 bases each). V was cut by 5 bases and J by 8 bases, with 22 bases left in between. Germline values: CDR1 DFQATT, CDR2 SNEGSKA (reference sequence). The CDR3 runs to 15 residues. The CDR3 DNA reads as TGCAGTGCTCTAGGGGGGTCTAGCGCTAACGATGAGCAGTTCTTC. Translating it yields CSALGGSSANDEQFF.

CDR3 nucleotides: TGTGCCAGCAGTTCCTACAGGGTGGATGGCTACACCTTC. Amino acid sequence: CASSSYRVDGYTF. The chain joins TRBV6-5 to TRBJ1-2; maybe TRBD1 (6 bases). Germline CDR1 is MNHEY and CDR2 is SVGAGI. The CDR3 runs to 13 residues. Trimming shortened V by 4 bases and J by 6 bases, and 12 bases separated the two germline ends.

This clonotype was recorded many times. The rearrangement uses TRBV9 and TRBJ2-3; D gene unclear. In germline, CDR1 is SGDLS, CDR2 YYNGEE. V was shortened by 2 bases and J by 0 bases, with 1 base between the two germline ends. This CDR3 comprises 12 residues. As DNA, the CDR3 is TGTGCCAGCAGCGTCAGCACAGATACGCAGTATTTT. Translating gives CASSVSTDTQYF.

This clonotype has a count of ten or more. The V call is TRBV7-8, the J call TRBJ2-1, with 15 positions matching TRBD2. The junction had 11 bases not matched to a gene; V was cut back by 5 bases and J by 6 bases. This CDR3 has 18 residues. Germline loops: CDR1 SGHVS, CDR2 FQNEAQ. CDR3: CASSEGLAGGGNPNEQFF. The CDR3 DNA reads TGTGCCAGCAGCGAAGGACTAGCGGGAGGGGGAAATCCCAATGAGCAGTTCTTC.

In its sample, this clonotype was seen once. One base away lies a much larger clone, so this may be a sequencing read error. CDR3: CASSFNVDTQYF. The CDR3 DNA reads as TGTGCCAGCAGCTTTAATGTAGATACGCAGTATTTT. This rearrangement joins TRBV5-6 to TRBJ2-3; D is uncertain. V was cut by 2 bases and J by 5 bases, with 6 bases left in between. Germline CDR1 and CDR2: SGHDT and YYEEEE. This CDR3 has 12 residues.

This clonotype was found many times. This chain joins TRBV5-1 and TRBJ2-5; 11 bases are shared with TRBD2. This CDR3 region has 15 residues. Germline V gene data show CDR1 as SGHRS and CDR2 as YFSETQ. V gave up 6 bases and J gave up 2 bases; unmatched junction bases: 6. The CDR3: CASNHRLAGQETQYF. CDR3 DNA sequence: TGCGCCAGCAACCACCGACTAGCGGGGCAAGAGACCCAGTACTTC.

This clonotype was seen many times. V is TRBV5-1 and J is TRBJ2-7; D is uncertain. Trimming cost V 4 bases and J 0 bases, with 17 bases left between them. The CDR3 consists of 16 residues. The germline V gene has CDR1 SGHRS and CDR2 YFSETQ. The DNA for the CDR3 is TGCGCCAGCAGCCCAAAGATCCAGGCCTACTCCTACGAGCAGTACTTC. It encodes CASSPKIQAYSYEQYF.